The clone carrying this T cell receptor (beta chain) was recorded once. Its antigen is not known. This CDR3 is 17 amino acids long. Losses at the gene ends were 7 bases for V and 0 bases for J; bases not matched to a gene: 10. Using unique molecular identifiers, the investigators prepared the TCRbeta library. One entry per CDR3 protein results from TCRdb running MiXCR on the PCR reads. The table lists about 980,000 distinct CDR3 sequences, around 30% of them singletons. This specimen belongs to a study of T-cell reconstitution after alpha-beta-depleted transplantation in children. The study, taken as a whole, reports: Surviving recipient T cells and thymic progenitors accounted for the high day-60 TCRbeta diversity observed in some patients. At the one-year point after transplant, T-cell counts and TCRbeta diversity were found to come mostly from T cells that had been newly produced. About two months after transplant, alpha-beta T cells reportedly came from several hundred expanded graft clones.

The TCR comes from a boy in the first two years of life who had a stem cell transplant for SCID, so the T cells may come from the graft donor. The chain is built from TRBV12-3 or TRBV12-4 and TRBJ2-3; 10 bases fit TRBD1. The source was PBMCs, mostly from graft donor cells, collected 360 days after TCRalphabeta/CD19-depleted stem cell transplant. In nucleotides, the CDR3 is TGTGCCAGCACCCCACGGGGACAGGGGACTAGCACAGATACGCAGTATTTT. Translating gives CASTPRGQGTSTDTQYF.